Listed below are T cell receptor beta chains from one sample, sequenced in a study of shared T cell receptors in the human thymus. Here immunoSEQ multiplex PCR was the method, and the copy in TCRdb shows in-frame clones only, minus some. The sample has hundreds of thousands of clones; more than 75% are singletons. A further study also used this sample, focusing on human thymus T cells.

The specimen sequenced was thymocytes. The receptors come from a boy under two years old with a congenital heart defect. The CDR3 runs from the conserved cysteine through the conserved F or W. Each record gives: V gene, CDR3 protein.

>TRBV2
CASSVRGAEYGYTF
>TRBV4-3
CASSQGTGTMKFF
>TRBV7-9
CASRSWGHEQYF
>TRBV5-6
CASSLSGNTDTQYF
>TRBV7-8
CASREGGKDTQYF
>TRBV6-6
CASSFQQGAQPQHF
>TRBV10-2
CASSRAGGPSGQYF
>TRBV4-1
CASSQENGASSGNTIYF
>TRBV6-1
CASSEPGLAETWYEQYF
>TRBV11-2
CASSSADAGPYGYTF
>TRBV30
CAWSWRLAEPYEQYF
>TRBV6-5
CASTGTVGMNTEAFF
>TRBV29-1
CSVERRGHPSTDTQYF
>TRBV19
CASSIAGYGYTF
>TRBV27
CASSPPDRGGYYEQYF
>TRBV11-2
CASSLDRPTRHEQFF
>TRBV5-5
CASGHGEQYF
>TRBV19
CASTPGLALQETQYF
>TRBV14
CASSQDTRGAGQFF
>TRBV19
CASSATSGAYLEQFF
>TRBV5-4
CASSSGGRVSYEQYF
>TRBV11-3
CASSLPRVSGAYNEQFF
>TRBV4-1
CASSPHYGQRYNEQFF